This is a list of T cell receptor beta chains from one sample in a study of CD8 T cells in ankylosing spondylitis. TCRdb re-called the 5' RACE reads with MiXCR, one entry per CDR3 protein. The sample has 250,000 to 350,000 distinct CDR3 sequences, 20% seen once. The sequencing sample was made of blood, either unsorted or a sorted T cell fraction (not recorded which). All receptors derive from a male donor with ankylosing spondylitis or in good health (not recorded which). Both conserved end residues are trimmed from each CDR3. Clone size is given for some rows only: seen once, a few or many times, or a class if the clone is expanded.

J gene	clone size	V gene	CDR3 protein
TRBJ1-2	once	TRBV24-1	ATSEAGTGRYGYT
TRBJ2-1	once	TRBV7-2	ASSLLASGSNEQF
TRBJ2-1	-	TRBV20-1	SARRSSGAPNEQF
TRBJ2-3	few	TRBV10-3	AISRTSGSPDTQY
TRBJ2-5	few	TRBV2	ASSTKSPGTGETQY
TRBJ2-3	-	TRBV20-1	SASEGGRDTQY
TRBJ2-1	-	TRBV5-1	ASSLASGSIYEQF
TRBJ1-1	few	TRBV12-3/TRBV12-4	ASHRGGSGTEAF
TRBJ1-2	few	TRBV12-3/TRBV12-4	ASSPPRGNHYGYT
TRBJ2-3	many	TRBV11-1	ASSYGQIGADTQY
TRBJ1-2	few	TRBV20-1	SARGGGDYGYT
TRBJ2-3	few	TRBV5-5	ASSSPVEGAVSDTQY
TRBJ1-5	few	TRBV12-3/TRBV12-4	ASSLTGGAGGGQPQH
TRBJ1-2	-	TRBV12-3/TRBV12-4	ASRSTGGANYGYT
TRBJ1-2	-	TRBV20-1	SANGDGYT
TRBJ2-2	-	TRBV12-3/TRBV12-4	ASSYGTANTGELF
TRBJ2-3	-	TRBV20-1	GLEGRDTDTQY
TRBJ2-5	-	TRBV27	ASSSGTSGRETQY
TRBJ2-1	-	TRBV27	ASRERGGYYNEQF
TRBJ2-5	-	TRBV7-6	ASSSRLAGGGETQY
TRBJ1-2	-	TRBV12-3/TRBV12-4	ASSGQGANGYT
TRBJ1-1	-	TRBV29-1	SVSGQENTEAF
TRBJ1-5	-	TRBV2	ASSDSRGNQPQH
TRBJ1-5	few	TRBV12-3/TRBV12-4	ASSATGLNQPQH